This entry concerns a single T cell receptor (beta chain). This entry comes from a study of technical replicates of blood from a handful of donors. CDR3 size: 19 residues. CDR1 SGDLS and CDR2 YYNGEE come from the germline V gene. Trimming pared 4 bases from V and 4 bases from J, leaving 27 bases between. The data were produced by immunoSEQ multiplex PCR, yet TCRdb's version contains in-frame clones alone and is incomplete. The table records tens of thousands of clones, 92% of them present only once. The sequence came from a human donor in good health. V gene TRBV9 combines with J gene TRBJ1-3, with D perhaps TRBD1 (6 bases). The sample taken for sequencing was T cells isolated from PBMCs. The CDR3 DNA follows: TGTGCCAGCAGCCAGGAACTTTTCGCCTTCAGGGGATCCGGAAACACCATATATTTT. It encodes CASSQELFAFRGSGNTIYF. The variable domain in full, with the rest retrieved from reference TRBV9 and TRBJ1-3, is DSGVTQTPKHLITATGQRVTLRCSPRSGDLSVYWYQQSLDQGLQFLIQYYNGEERAKGNILERFSAQQFPDLHSELNLSSLELGDSALYFCASSQELFAFRGSGNTIYFGEGSWLTVV.